The 22 T cell receptor beta chains below were found in one sample sequenced in a study of blood T cell repertoires in COVID-19. The table came from immunoSEQ multiplex PCR; TCRdb's copy has only in-frame clones and leaves some out. The table shows tens of thousands of clones, with approximately 91% occurring only once. The specimen sequenced was peripheral blood. The receptors here all came from a human donor with active COVID-19. The donor label of this sample is uncertain.

V is TRBV7-3 and J is TRBJ1-2; D might be TRBD1 (6 bases). The CDR3 contains 12 residues. The germline gives CDR1 SGHTA, CDR2 FQGTGA. The V gene lost 4 bases and the J gene lost 9 bases, with 12 bases spanning the gap. The CDR3 bases are TGTGCCAGCAGCTCCACAGGGTTACGCTACACCTTC. Amino acid sequence: CASSSTGLRYTF.

This CDR3 is CASSQSGQGSEQYF. CDR3 in DNA: TGTGCCAGCTCACAGAGCGGACAGGGCAGCGAGCAGTACTTC. The chain carries TRBV6-5 and TRBJ2-7; 8 bases fit TRBD1. The germline gives CDR1 MNHEY, CDR2 SVGAGI. V shed 8 bases and J 6 bases; nucleotides not matched to a gene: 12. The length of the CDR3 is 14 residues.

V is TRBV7-3 and J is TRBJ2-2; D remains unclear. Per the germline V gene, CDR1 is SGHTA and CDR2 is FQGTGA. V was cut by 3 bases and J by 4 bases, with 12 bases left in between. CDR3 length equals 15 residues. DNA of the CDR3: TGTGCCAGCAGCTTGAAATTAGTATCCACCGGGGAGCTGTTTTTT. As protein: CASSLKLVSTGELFF.

This clone was seen once. The chain links TRBV2 to TRBJ2-5; possibly TRBD2 for D (7 bases). Germline CDR1 is SNHLY and CDR2 is FYNNEI. V was shortened by 8 bases and J by 5 bases, with 18 bases between the two germline ends. This CDR3 is built from 14 residues. The chain's CDR3 is CASGRGGSVETQYF. For the CDR3, the DNA is TGTGCCAGCGGGAGGGGGGGCTCGGTGGAGACCCAGTACTTC. Complete variable domain (other parts from reference TRBV2 and TRBJ2-5): EPEVTQTPSHQVTQMGQEVILRCVPISNHLYFYWYRQILGQKVEFLVSFYNNEISEKSEIFDDQFSVERPDGSNFTLKIRSTKLEDSAMYFCASGRGGSVETQYFGPGTRLLVL.

V gene TRBV11-2 combines with J gene TRBJ1-3, with 8 bases lining up with TRBD1. Per the germline V gene, CDR1 is SGHAT and CDR2 is FQNNGV. V was pared by 3 bases and J by 2 bases, with 3 bases of the junction left unmatched. The length of the CDR3 is 15 residues. CDR3 residues: CASSFGRGPGNTIYF. CDR3 DNA sequence: TGTGCCAGCAGCTTCGGCAGGGGGCCTGGAAACACCATATATTTT.

V gene TRBV7-6 combines with J gene TRBJ2-1; 7 bases are a match to TRBD1. V dropped 5 bases and J dropped 9; count of bases not matched to a gene: 7. The CDR3 contains 13 residues. The germline CDR1 and CDR2 sequences are SGHVS and FNYEAQ. In DNA form, the CDR3 reads TGTGCCAGCAGCCCCTCCAGGGGGTCTGAGCAGTTCTTC. Its translation: CASSPSRGSEQFF.

The CDR3, as DNA: TGTGCCAGCAGCTGGGGCGGGGGGGCCCCAGATACGCAGTATTTT. Protein product: CASSWGGGAPDTQYF. This chain connects TRBV9 to TRBJ2-3, with 9 positions matching TRBD2. The CDR3 has 15 amino acids. The germline V gene has CDR1 SGDLS and CDR2 YYNGEE. The trim removed 4 bases at V and 4 bases at J, leaving 7 bases unmatched. The full variable domain, in which reference TRBV9 and TRBJ2-3 provide the parts outside the CDR3, is DSGVTQTPKHLITATGQRVTLRCSPRSGDLSVYWYQQSLDQGLQFLIQYYNGEERAKGNILERFSAQQFPDLHSELNLSSLELGDSALYFCASSWGGGAPDTQYFGPGTRLTVL.

The rearrangement uses TRBV4-3 and TRBJ2-7, with TRBD1 matching 9 bases. Germline V CDR1 and CDR2: LGHNA, YSLEER. V dropped 1 base and J dropped 3; count of bases not matched to a gene: 7. The CDR3 covers 16 residues. CDR3 sequence reads: CASSQARTGVGYEQYF. The DNA for the CDR3 is TGCGCCAGCAGCCAAGCCAGGACAGGGGTAGGCTACGAGCAGTACTTC.

V and J are TRBV18 and TRBJ2-3; D is perhaps TRBD2 (6 bases). The CDR3 contains 16 residues. The germline V gene encodes CDR1 KGHSH and CDR2 LQKENI. Trimming took off 5 bases at V and 3 bases at J, with 18 bases between the two ends. The CDR3 coding sequence is TGTGCCAGCTCATATCAGGGAGGTGCGTTGACAGATACGCAGTATTTT. Its translation: CASSYQGGALTDTQYF.

The chain combines TRBV4-1 with TRBJ2-1; the match to TRBD1 covers 7 bases. V shed 0 bases, J shed 1 base, and the junction held 9 bases outside the gene matches. From germline, CDR1 is MGHRA and CDR2 YSYEKL. The CDR3 is 18 residues long. This CDR3 is CASSQDTVGDSSYNEQFF. CDR3 DNA: TGCGCCAGCAGCCAAGACACGGTAGGGGACAGTTCCTACAATGAGCAGTTCTTC.

This chain links TRBV6-5 with TRBJ2-2; D is perhaps TRBD2 (6 bases). CDR1 is MNHEY, CDR2 SVGAGI, per germline. The V end lost 8 bases, the J end lost 8 bases, and 21 bases lay between the germline ends. The CDR3 loop spans 15 amino acids. The CDR3 DNA follows: TGTGCCAGCGCTTTACAACACCCGGGGGTAGGGGAGCTGTTTTTT. This codes for CASALQHPGVGELFF.

The gene calls are TRBV7-9 and TRBJ2-3; 10 bases are a match to TRBD2. The CDR3 covers 15 residues. The ends lost 2 bases at V and 5 bases at J; junction bases unmatched: 4. The V gene's germline CDR1 is SEHNR and CDR2 FQNEAQ (reference sequence). CDR3 sequence reads: CASSLTSGALDTQYF. As DNA, the CDR3 is TGTGCCAGCAGCTTAACTAGCGGGGCCTTAGATACGCAGTATTTT.

This sequence joins TRBV4-3 and TRBJ1-1; D may be TRBD1 (5 bases). Trimming took 4 bases from V and 7 from J, leaving 28 bases between them. The germline V gene encodes CDR1 LGHNA and CDR2 YSLEER. This CDR3 is built from 18 residues. DNA of the CDR3: TGCGCCAGCAGCCGGGGGAGAATTTCGGGCGGGAGTTTCGATGAAGCTTTCTTT. This encodes CASSRGRISGGSFDEAFF.

This clone was observed once. This rearrangement joins TRBV11-3 to TRBJ2-2; 7 positions agree with TRBD2. This CDR3 contains 18 residues. After removal of 0 bases from V and 1 base from J, the junction contained 8 bases not matched to a gene. CDR1 SGHNT and CDR2 YENEEA come from the germline V gene. The CDR3 DNA reads TGTGCCAGCAGCTTAGATGGGGGGGTATCCCAGAACACCGGGGAGCTGTTTTTT. Translation gives CASSLDGGVSQNTGELFF.

This clone was recorded only once. CDR3 sequence reads: CASKKLVGSDTQYF. The CDR3 DNA reads as TGTGCCAGCAAGAAACTGGTGGGCTCAGATACGCAGTATTTT. The rearrangement links TRBV4-2 to TRBJ2-3, with no clear D. The CDR3 loop spans 14 amino acids. Germline values: CDR1 LGHNA, CDR2 YNFKEQ. The V end lost 7 bases, the J end lost 4 bases, and 15 bases lay between the germline ends.

This chain links TRBV18 with TRBJ2-5; no definite D call. CDR3 length equals 14 residues. CDR1 and CDR2 (germline): KGHSH, LQKENI. The germline V and J ends were trimmed by 2 bases and 5 bases, with 12 bases remaining between them. The CDR3 here is CASSPDTFLETQYF. In DNA form, the CDR3 reads TGTGCCAGCTCACCAGACACATTTTTGGAGACCCAGTACTTC.

The chain carries TRBV5-6 and TRBJ1-2; tentative D call: TRBD1 (6 bases). Germline CDR1 SGHDT, CDR2 YYEEEE. V gave up 4 bases and J gave up 1 base, with 11 bases separating them. This CDR3 has 14 amino acids. Here the CDR3 reads CASSPEQGNYGYTF. CDR3 bases: TGTGCCAGCAGCCCCGAACAGGGTAACTATGGCTACACCTTC. The whole variable domain, remainder taken from reference TRBV5-6 and TRBJ1-2, is DAGVTQSPTHLIKTRGQQVTLRCSPKSGHDTVSWYQQALGQGPQFIFQYYEEEERQRGNFPDRFSGHQFPNYSSELNVNALLLGDSALYLCASSPEQGNYGYTFGSGTRLTVV.

The J gene is TRBJ2-7, the V gene TRBV7-2; TRBD2 is a possible D gene (6 bases). Trimming pared 4 bases from V and 3 bases from J, leaving 16 bases between. This CDR3 contains 15 residues. Germline loops: CDR1 SGHTA, CDR2 FQGNSA. CDR3 sequence reads: CASSWWTKQNYEQYF. CDR3 coding DNA: TGTGCCAGCAGCTGGTGGACTAAGCAGAACTACGAGCAGTACTTC.

The J gene is TRBJ2-2, the V gene TRBV11-3; 8 nucleotides agree with TRBD2. Trimming removed 5 bases from V and 5 bases from J; junction bases left unmatched: 10. The length of the CDR3 is 16 residues. From germline, CDR1 is SGHNT and CDR2 YENEEA. CDR3 loop: CASSVRTRGGTGELFF. The CDR3 DNA follows: TGTGCCAGCAGCGTCCGGACCCGGGGGGGGACCGGGGAGCTGTTTTTT.

This clone was seen a handful of times. The chain links TRBV6-5 to TRBJ2-1; 8 bases map to TRBD2. With 7 bases clipped from V and 4 bases from J, the junction kept 6 bases outside the gene matches. The germline CDR1 and CDR2 sequences are MNHEY and SVGAGI. This CDR3 comprises 14 residues. The CDR3 loop is CASKGRGEYNEQFF. CDR3 bases: TGTGCCAGCAAGGGGCGGGGGGAGTACAATGAGCAGTTCTTC.

The chain uses TRBV7-9 and TRBJ2-5; 8 bases are shared with TRBD1. The CDR3 runs to 17 residues. J lost 5 bases, V lost 5 bases, and 16 bases had no gene match. CDR1 is SEHNR, CDR2 FQNEAQ, per germline (reference sequence). The CDR3 region is CASSEGGTGAVRETQYF. The CDR3 DNA follows: TGTGCCAGCAGCGAAGGGGGGACAGGAGCGGTTCGTGAGACCCAGTACTTC.

The genes are TRBV19 and TRBJ2-5; 10 bases line up with TRBD1. This CDR3 contains 16 residues. Germline V gene data show CDR1 as LNHDA and CDR2 as SQIVND (reference sequence). With 6 bases clipped from V and 3 bases from J, the junction kept 10 bases outside the gene matches. CDR3 bases: TGTGCCAGTAGCCCCAGGGGACAGGGGCGGGAAGAGACCCAGTACTTC. It translates to CASSPRGQGREETQYF.